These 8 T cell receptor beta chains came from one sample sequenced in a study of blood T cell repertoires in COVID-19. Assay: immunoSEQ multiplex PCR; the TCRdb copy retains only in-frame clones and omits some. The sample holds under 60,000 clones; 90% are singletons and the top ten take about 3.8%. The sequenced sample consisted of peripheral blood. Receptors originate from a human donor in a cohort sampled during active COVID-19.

The CDR3 is CASSSYPGQGALNGYTF. The CDR3 DNA follows: TGTGCCAGCAGTTCTTATCCGGGACAGGGGGCGCTTAATGGCTACACCTTC. This rearrangement joins TRBV27 to TRBJ1-2; 12 bases are shared with TRBD1. The J segment lost 6 bases and the V segment lost 4 bases, leaving 12 bases of the junction unmatched. Per the germline V gene, CDR1 is MNHEY and CDR2 is SMNVEV (reference sequence). The CDR3 sequence is 17 residues long.

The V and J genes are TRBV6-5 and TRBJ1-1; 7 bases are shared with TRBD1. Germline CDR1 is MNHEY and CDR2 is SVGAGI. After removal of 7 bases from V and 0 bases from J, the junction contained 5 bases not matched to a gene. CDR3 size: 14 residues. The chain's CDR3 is CASKGAPMNTEAFF. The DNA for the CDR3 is TGTGCCAGCAAGGGGGCGCCCATGAACACTGAAGCTTTCTTT.

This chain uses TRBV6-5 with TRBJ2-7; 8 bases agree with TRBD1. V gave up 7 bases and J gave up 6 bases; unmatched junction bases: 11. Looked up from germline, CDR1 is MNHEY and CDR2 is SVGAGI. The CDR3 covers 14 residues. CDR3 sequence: CASKTVGTGPEQYF. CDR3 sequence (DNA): TGTGCCAGCAAGACTGTCGGGACAGGTCCCGAGCAGTACTTC.

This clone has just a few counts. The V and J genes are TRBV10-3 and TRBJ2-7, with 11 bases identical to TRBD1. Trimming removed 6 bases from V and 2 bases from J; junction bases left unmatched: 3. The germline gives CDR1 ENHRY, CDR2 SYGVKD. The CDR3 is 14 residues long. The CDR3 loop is CAIRGQGVPYEQYF. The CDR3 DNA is TGTGCCATCAGGGGACAGGGGGTTCCCTACGAGCAGTACTTC.

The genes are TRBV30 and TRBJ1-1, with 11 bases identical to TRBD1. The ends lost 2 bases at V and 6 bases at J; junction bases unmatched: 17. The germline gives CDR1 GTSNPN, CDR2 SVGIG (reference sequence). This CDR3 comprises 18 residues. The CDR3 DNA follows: TGTGCCTGGAGTCAAGGGCCTCGGGACAGGGGGGGGTCGCCTGAAGCTTTCTTT. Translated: CAWSQGPRDRGGSPEAFF.

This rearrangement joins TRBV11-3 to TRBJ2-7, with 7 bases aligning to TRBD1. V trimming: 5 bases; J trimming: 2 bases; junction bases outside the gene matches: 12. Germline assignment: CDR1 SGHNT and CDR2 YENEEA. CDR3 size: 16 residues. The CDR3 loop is CASSRRRGGSAYEQYV. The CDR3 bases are TGTGCCAGCAGCCGTAGAAGAGGGGGCAGCGCCTACGAGCAGTACGTC.

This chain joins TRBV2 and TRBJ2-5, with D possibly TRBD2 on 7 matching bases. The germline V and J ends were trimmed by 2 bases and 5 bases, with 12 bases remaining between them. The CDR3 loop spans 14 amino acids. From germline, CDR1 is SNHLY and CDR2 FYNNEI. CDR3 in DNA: TGTGCCAGCAGTGAACGTAGGGGGGGGGAGACCCAGTACTTC. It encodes CASSERRGGETQYF.

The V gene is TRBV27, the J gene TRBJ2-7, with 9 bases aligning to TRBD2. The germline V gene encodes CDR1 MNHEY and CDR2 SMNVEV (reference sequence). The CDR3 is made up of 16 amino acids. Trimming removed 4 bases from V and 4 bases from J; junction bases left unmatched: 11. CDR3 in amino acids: CASSSLGLAKLYEQYV. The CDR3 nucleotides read TGTGCCAGCAGTTCCCTGGGACTAGCCAAATTATACGAGCAGTACGTC.